This T cell receptor (beta chain) was observed in a study of human T cells and chemical hapten exposure. Points from the study as a whole: The study found that DPC sensitization did not change TCRs above 1 in 1000 frequency.

This clonotype was seen just once. What it binds is not known. Individual cDNA molecules had unique molecular identifiers attached to them by the library. In the source study's methods: There were a median of approximately 96,000 TCRs per sample, with a range from roughly 20,000 to 750,000. TCRdb re-called the RACE reads with MiXCR, one entry per CDR3 protein. Here the V and J calls rest on TCRdb's processing, not on the authors' analysis. The data show tens of thousands of distinct CDR3 sequences, about 8.7% seen once. The germline gives CDR1 MNHEY, CDR2 SMNVEV (reference sequence). Trimming took 4 bases from V and 1 from J, leaving 12 bases between them. The CDR3 length is 15 residues. The sample's time point: healthy volunteer bleed at 6 weeks. Researchers extracted total RNA from unfractionated whole blood.

This clonotype was obtained from a male donor in good health. Some clones in this sample may be carry-over from other donors' samples. The chain combines TRBV27 with TRBJ2-3; perhaps TRBD1 as D (6 bases). Sequencing was done on a sample of whole blood. Here the CDR3 reads CASSSTGLGTDTQYF. CDR3 in DNA: TGTGCCAGCAGTTCAACAGGGCTGGGCACAGATACGCAGTATTTT.